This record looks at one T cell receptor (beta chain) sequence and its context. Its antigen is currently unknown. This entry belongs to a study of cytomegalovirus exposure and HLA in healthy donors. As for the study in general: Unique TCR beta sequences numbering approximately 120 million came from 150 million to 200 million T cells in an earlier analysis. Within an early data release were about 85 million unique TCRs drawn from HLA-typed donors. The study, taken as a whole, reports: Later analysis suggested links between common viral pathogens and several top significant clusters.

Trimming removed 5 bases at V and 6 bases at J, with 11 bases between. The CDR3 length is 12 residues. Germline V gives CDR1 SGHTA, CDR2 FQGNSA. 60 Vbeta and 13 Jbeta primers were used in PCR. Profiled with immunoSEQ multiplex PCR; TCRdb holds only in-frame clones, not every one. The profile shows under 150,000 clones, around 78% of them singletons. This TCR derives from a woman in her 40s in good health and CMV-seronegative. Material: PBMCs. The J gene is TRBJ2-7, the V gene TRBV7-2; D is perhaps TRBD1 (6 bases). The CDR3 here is CASSPDSPEQYF. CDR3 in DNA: TGTGCCAGCAGCCCGGACAGTCCCGAGCAGTACTTC.